Reported below is one TCR beta chain. This entry belongs to a study of blood T cell repertoires in COVID-19. Study-wide context: Some COVID-19 samples were acute and others convalescent; all came from the United States, Italy and Spain. Sources were T cells, B-cell-depleted T cells, or PBMCs; the material itself was cDNA or gDNA.

Per the authors' pipeline: Using reference gene primer amplification, nucleated cell counts were estimated. The protocol was immunoSEQ multiplex PCR, while the TCRdb copy is restricted to in-frame clones and leaves out a portion. That table gives V, J and clone size, and the DNA gave D and trimming. The table has about 130,000 clones, about four fifths seen once. The germline CDR1 and CDR2 sequences are MNHEY and SVGAGI. This CDR3 has 16 amino acids. J gave up 7 bases and V 4 bases, and 15 bases lay outside the gene matches. Material for sequencing was peripheral blood. This chain connects TRBV6-5 to TRBJ1-2, with 7 bases that match TRBD1. The clonotype comes from an elderly woman with acute or convalescent COVID-19. DNA for the CDR3: TGTGCCAGCAGTTTTCCCCCTGACAGGGCGATGGCTGGCTACACCTTC. Translating gives CASSFPPDRAMAGYTF.